The 32 T cell receptor beta chains reported below all come from one sample, sequenced in a study of cytotoxic CD8 clonotypes in ibrutinib-treated CLL. Clones were sequenced by immunoSEQ multiplex PCR, and TCRdb holds only the in-frame ones, with some missing. The sample includes hundreds of thousands of clones, around 66% seen only once; the top ten take 6.3%. Sequencing used PBMCs, obtained after 36 months of ibrutinib treatment. Source of these receptors: a human donor with chronic lymphocytic leukemia.

The chain uses TRBV2 and TRBJ2-7; 9 bases map to TRBD1. Germline assignment: CDR1 SNHLY and CDR2 FYNNEI. The CDR3 extends over 12 amino acids. The ends lost 10 bases at V and 9 bases at J; junction bases unmatched: 10. CDR3 amino acids: CATRTGEQRQYF. The CDR3 nucleotides read TGTGCCACCCGGACAGGGGAGCAGCGGCAGTACTTC.

This clone was seen a single time. The genes are TRBV23-1 and TRBJ2-7, with D perhaps TRBD1 (5 bases). TRBV23-1 is known as an ORF, though its function is uncertain. Trimming shortened V by 8 bases and J by 6 bases, and 26 bases separated the two germline ends. This CDR3 comprises 16 residues. CDR3 coding DNA: TGCGCCAGCGGACACCCTTCGATTAGGCCCTCGGGCGAGCAGTACTTC. Residues: CASGHPSIRPSGEQYF.

The rearrangement joins TRBV9 to TRBJ2-3, with 11 bases that match TRBD2. Per the germline V gene, CDR1 is SGDLS and CDR2 is YYNGEE. This CDR3 contains 16 residues. V gave up 2 bases and J gave up 4 bases; unmatched junction bases: 6. The CDR3 is CASSVSGRARADTQYF. CDR3 bases: TGTGCCAGCAGCGTTAGCGGGAGGGCAAGGGCAGATACGCAGTATTTT.

J is TRBJ2-7 and V is TRBV7-9, with TRBD1 matching over 9 bases. The CDR3 is 17 residues long. Germline assignment: CDR1 SEHNR and CDR2 FQNEAQ (reference sequence). V gave up 5 bases and J gave up 4 bases; unmatched junction bases: 15. This chain's CDR3 is CASSPTPFRQGGYEQYF. Written as DNA, the CDR3 is TGTGCCAGCAGCCCCACCCCCTTCCGACAGGGGGGATACGAGCAGTACTTC. The full variable domain, its missing parts supplied by reference TRBV7-9 and TRBJ2-7, is DTGVSQNPRHKITKRGQNVTFRCDPISEHNRLYWYRQTLGQGPEFLTYFQNEAQLEKSRLLSDRFSAERPKGSFSTLEIQRTEQGDSAMYLCASSPTPFRQGGYEQYFGPGTRLTVT.

The chain has TRBV7-8 and TRBJ2-3; a weak D match, TRBD2 (6 bases). V was clipped by 2 bases and J by 2 bases, with 11 bases between them. The CDR3 runs 15 residues. Germline loops: CDR1 SGHVS, CDR2 FQNEAQ. CDR3 nucleotides: TGTGCCAGCAGCTTATGGGACTCCTACACAGATACGCAGTATTTT. Protein product: CASSLWDSYTDTQYF.

The V call is TRBV5-1, the J call TRBJ2-3; 9 bases agree with TRBD2. After removal of 4 bases from V and 3 bases from J, the junction contained 6 bases not matched to a gene. CDR3 length equals 15 residues. Germline V gene sequence: CDR1 SGHRS, CDR2 YFSETQ. The CDR3 here is CASSRLAVRTDTQYF. The CDR3 DNA reads as TGCGCCAGCAGCCGACTAGCGGTACGGACAGATACGCAGTATTTT.

This chain uses TRBV9 with TRBJ1-1, with TRBD1 as a possible D gene (6 bases). The germline V and J ends were trimmed by 3 bases and 7 bases, with 25 bases remaining between them. From germline, CDR1 is SGDLS and CDR2 YYNGEE. This CDR3 contains 17 residues. The CDR3 sequence is CASSDPRGAPQRNEAFF. DNA for the CDR3: TGTGCCAGCAGCGACCCCAGGGGCGCTCCCCAAAGGAATGAAGCTTTCTTT.

The chain recombines TRBV19 with TRBJ1-1, with 9 bases fitting TRBD1. The trim removed 0 bases at V and 0 bases at J, leaving 8 bases unmatched. This CDR3 region has 18 residues. CDR1 LNHDA and CDR2 SQIVND come from the germline V gene (reference sequence). CDR3 region: CASSIDLWDRDMNTEAFF. The DNA for the CDR3 is TGTGCCAGTAGTATAGATCTATGGGACAGGGATATGAACACTGAAGCTTTCTTT.

This clone was counted a few times. The V and J genes are TRBV6-5 and TRBJ2-5; D might be TRBD1 (5 bases). The V and J ends lost 7 bases and 5 bases respectively, with 11 bases between them. Germline CDR1 reads MNHEY; CDR2 reads SVGAGI. The CDR3 consists of 12 residues. CDR3 protein: CASKGFEETQYF. The CDR3 nucleotides are TGTGCCAGCAAGGGGTTTGAGGAGACCCAGTACTTC.

V and J are TRBV29-1 and TRBJ2-7, with TRBD1 as a possible D gene (5 bases). Trimming removed 1 base at V and 7 bases at J, with 14 bases between. Germline CDR1 reads SQVTM; CDR2 reads ANQGSEA. This CDR3 has 13 residues. CDR3 DNA sequence: TGCAGCGTTGAAGCTTCAGGGATTGGGGAGCAGTACTTC. Protein: CSVEASGIGEQYF.

V and J are TRBV27 and TRBJ2-5; D may be TRBD1 or TRBD2 (6 bases each). V lost 2 bases and J lost 5, with 24 bases in between. The CDR3 consists of 18 residues. Germline assignment: CDR1 MNHEY and CDR2 SMNVEV (reference sequence). CDR3 sequence reads: CASSLRPPGHRGRETQYF. Here the CDR3 DNA reads TGTGCCAGCAGTTTACGTCCACCGGGCCACCGGGGGCGGGAGACCCAGTACTTC.

Only a few counts were recorded for this clone. This chain uses TRBV29-1 with TRBJ2-7; the D call may be TRBD1 or TRBD2 (5 bases each). Trimming stripped 7 bases from V and 6 bases from J, with 16 bases between. Germline V lookup: CDR1 SQVTM, CDR2 ANQGSEA. This CDR3 has 12 residues. This CDR3 reads CSAGSKGVEQYF. The CDR3 nucleotides are TGCAGCGCGGGGTCCAAAGGGGTCGAGCAGTACTTC.

J is TRBJ2-3 and V is TRBV11-3; D call uncertain. Germline-derived CDR1 and CDR2 are SGHNT and YENEEA. V lost 5 bases, J lost 1 base, and 10 bases lay in between. The CDR3 consists of 14 residues. The chain's CDR3 is CASSPGERTDTQYF. DNA for the CDR3: TGTGCCAGCAGCCCCGGAGAGCGCACAGATACGCAGTATTTT. Together with reference TRBV11-3 and TRBJ2-3, the CDR3 gives the full variable domain: EAGVVQSPRYKIIEKKQPVAFWCNPISGHNTLYWYLQNLGQGPELLIRYENEEAVDDSQLPKDRFSAERLKGVDSTLKIQPAELGDSAVYLCASSPGERTDTQYFGPGTRLTVL.

The chain combines TRBV10-3 with TRBJ2-1; TRBD2 aligns across 9 bases. V shed 8 bases and J 7 bases; nucleotides not matched to a gene: 6. There are 13 residues in the CDR3. Germline V gene sequence: CDR1 ENHRY, CDR2 SYGVKD. The CDR3 spells CAIGGGALNEQFF. As DNA, the CDR3 is TGTGCCATCGGCGGGGGGGCTTTAAATGAGCAGTTCTTC.

A few counts support this clone. The genes are TRBV5-1 and TRBJ2-1, with 10 nucleotides matching TRBD2. Germline trimming cut 4 bases from V and 4 bases from J; bases unmatched to any gene: 2. The CDR3 spans 14 residues. Per the germline V gene, CDR1 is SGHRS and CDR2 is YFSETQ. The CDR3: CASSISGRYNEQFF. CDR3 DNA: TGCGCCAGCAGCATTAGCGGGAGGTACAATGAGCAGTTCTTC.

The chain couples TRBV29-1 to TRBJ2-7; the D gene is possibly TRBD2 (7 bases). This CDR3 spans 14 amino acids. V dropped 4 bases and J dropped 4 bases, with 17 bases sitting between them. The germline V gene encodes CDR1 SQVTM and CDR2 ANQGSEA. The CDR3 sequence is CSVVRRGALYEQYF. CDR3 nucleotide sequence: TGCAGCGTTGTCCGACGGGGGGCATTGTACGAGCAGTACTTC.

This chain links TRBV6-4 with TRBJ1-2, with D hard to call. Trimming left V 1 base short and J 6 bases short, with 9 bases between. This CDR3 is built from 13 residues. CDR1 MRHNA and CDR2 SNTAGT come from the germline V gene. This CDR3 reads CASSDWSGNGYTF. In nucleotides, the CDR3 is TGTGCCAGCAGTGACTGGTCAGGAAATGGCTACACCTTC.

A single count supports this clone. The chain couples TRBV9 to TRBJ2-5; unclear D gene. Germline V lookup: CDR1 SGDLS, CDR2 YYNGEE. The germline V and J ends were trimmed by 0 bases and 4 bases, with 13 bases remaining between them. The CDR3 extends over 15 amino acids. DNA of the CDR3: TGTGCCAGCAGCGTAGATCTCCAGTTTCCAGAGACCCAGTACTTC. It yields the protein CASSVDLQFPETQYF.

The chain has TRBV4-2 and TRBJ2-3, with 8 bases fitting TRBD2. The V segment lost 1 base and the J segment 7 bases; nucleotides outside the gene matches: 4. The CDR3 covers 14 residues. The germline gives CDR1 LGHNA, CDR2 YNFKEQ. This CDR3 is CASSQAQRGNTQYF. CDR3 in DNA: TGTGCCAGCAGCCAAGCTCAGCGGGGGAATACGCAGTATTTT.

The V call is TRBV10-3, the J call TRBJ1-1; 7 bases are a match to TRBD1. Trimming removed 5 bases from V and 3 bases from J; junction bases left unmatched: 6. Germline values: CDR1 ENHRY, CDR2 SYGVKD. The CDR3 sequence is 14 residues long. The CDR3 here is CAISKGGPDTEAFF. DNA of the CDR3: TGTGCCATCAGTAAAGGGGGCCCGGACACTGAAGCTTTCTTT.

V gene TRBV5-4 combines with J gene TRBJ1-1, with 7 nucleotides matching TRBD1. Trimming took 3 bases from V and 3 from J; bases not matched to a gene: 2. CDR1 and CDR2 (germline): SGHNT, YYREEE (reference sequence). This CDR3 is 13 amino acids long. In nucleotides, the CDR3 is TGTGCCAGCAGCTGGGGGACAGACACTGAAGCTTTCTTT. Amino acids: CASSWGTDTEAFF. Variable domain in full (rest from reference TRBV5-4 and TRBJ1-1): ETGVTQSPTHLIKTRGQQVTLRCSSQSGHNTVSWYQQALGQGPQFIFQYYREEENGRGNFPPRFSGLQFPNYSSELNVNALELDDSALYLCASSWGTDTEAFFGQGTRLTVV.

The rearrangement links TRBV2 to TRBJ1-1; D not certain. The CDR3 is 13 residues long. V dropped 3 bases and J dropped 7 bases, with 12 bases sitting between them. Germline V lookup: CDR1 SNHLY, CDR2 FYNNEI. For the CDR3, the DNA is TGTGCCAGCAGTGAGGTTACCGGAGATGAAGCTTTCTTT. Translating it yields CASSEVTGDEAFF.

The V and J genes are TRBV18 and TRBJ2-3; D unclear. The V gene's germline CDR1 is KGHSH and CDR2 LQKENI. Trimming pared 4 bases from V and 4 bases from J, leaving 9 bases between. CDR3 size: 13 residues. This CDR3 reads CASSRRSSDTQYF. In DNA, the CDR3 is TGTGCCAGCTCACGGCGAAGCTCAGATACGCAGTATTTT.

This chain joins TRBV7-8 and TRBJ1-2; 7 nucleotides match TRBD1. CDR1 and CDR2 (germline): SGHVS, FQNEAQ. CDR3 length equals 15 residues. J gave up 4 bases and V 2 bases, and 7 bases lay outside the gene matches. For the CDR3, the DNA is TGTGCCAGCAGCTTACCCAGGGACAGTATCTATGGCTACACCTTC. Its translation: CASSLPRDSIYGYTF. The full variable domain, with the rest looked up from reference TRBV7-8 and TRBJ1-2, is GAGVSQSPRYKVAKRGQDVALRCDPISGHVSLFWYQQALGQGPEFLTYFQNEAQLDKSGLPSDRFFAERPEGSVSTLKIQRTQQEDSAVYLCASSLPRDSIYGYTFGSGTRLTVV.

The chain links TRBV29-1 to TRBJ2-3; 12 bases match TRBD2. In germline, CDR1 is SQVTM, CDR2 ANQGSEA. V lost 6 bases to trimming and J lost 2 bases; unmatched junction nucleotides: 9. This CDR3 has 16 residues. CDR3: CSVGRTSGTSTDTQYF. As DNA, the CDR3 is TGCAGCGTGGGCCGGACTAGCGGGACATCCACAGATACGCAGTATTTT.

The V gene is TRBV2, the J gene TRBJ2-5; the D gene is possibly TRBD1 (5 bases). V was trimmed by 4 bases and J by 0 bases, leaving 18 bases between them. The CDR3 has 17 residues. Germline V gene sequence: CDR1 SNHLY, CDR2 FYNNEI. The CDR3 coding sequence is TGTGCCAGCAGTGGGGGCCTTCTTGGGGCCTACCAAGAGACCCAGTACTTC. It specifies CASSGGLLGAYQETQYF.

This clone appeared a few times. The chain employs TRBV19 and TRBJ1-2; D gene unclear. Trimming shortened V by 5 bases and J by 1 base, and 17 bases separated the two germline ends. Germline V gives CDR1 LNHDA, CDR2 SQIVND (reference sequence). The CDR3 covers 16 residues. CDR3 in DNA: TGTGCCAGTAGTTTGGTCGTGGGGAAAATTAACTATGGCTACACCTTC. This gives the protein CASSLVVGKINYGYTF.

The chain combines TRBV6-9 with TRBJ2-7, with TRBD1 matching 9 bases. Per the germline V gene, CDR1 is MNHGY and CDR2 is SVAAGI. J gave up 5 bases and V 6 bases, and 14 bases lay outside the gene matches. CDR3 size: 16 residues. The CDR3 spells CASSPEGQGLSHEQYF. In DNA, the CDR3 is TGTGCCAGCAGCCCCGAGGGACAGGGTTTGAGCCACGAGCAGTACTTC.

Only a few counts were recorded for this clone. In the same sample, other DNA sequences code for this CDR3. The gene calls are TRBV6-1 and TRBJ2-5; D gene unclear. Trimming took 1 base from V and 7 from J, leaving 4 bases between them. The germline gives CDR1 MNHNS, CDR2 SASEGT. CDR3 length: 11 amino acids. This CDR3 is CASSEGGTQYF. The CDR3, as DNA: TGTGCCAGCAGTGAAGGGGGGACCCAGTACTTC.

The genes are TRBV15 and TRBJ2-7; no clear D gene. The CDR3 contains 15 residues. Per the germline V gene, CDR1 is LNHNV and CDR2 is YYDKDF (reference sequence). V gave up 0 bases and J gave up 7 bases, with 16 bases separating them. The CDR3 DNA follows: TGTGCCACCAGCAGAGATGCCGATCCTACGGGTGAGCAGTACTTC. Its translation is CATSRDADPTGEQYF.

The chain uses TRBV6-6 and TRBJ2-5; TRBD1 might be the D (5 bases). Germline CDR1 is MNHNY and CDR2 is SVGAGI (reference sequence). The V and J ends lost 2 bases and 6 bases respectively, with 13 bases between them. The CDR3 has 14 residues. The CDR3 DNA sequence: TGTGCCAGCAGTTACAAGGGGCTGGAGAAGACCCAGTACTTC. This encodes CASSYKGLEKTQYF.

This clone appeared once. The chain carries TRBV7-9 and TRBJ1-2, with D hard to call. Trimming shortened V by 5 bases and J by 2 bases, and 9 bases separated the two germline ends. Germline CDR1 and CDR2: SEHNR and FQNEAQ (reference sequence). This CDR3 has 13 residues. This CDR3 reads CASSPGFNYGYTF. Here the CDR3 DNA reads TGTGCCAGCAGCCCGGGATTCAACTATGGCTACACCTTC.